This TCR beta chain was recorded in a study of identical twins. Study conclusions and caveats: Partly confounded zero-insertion analyses could result from invariant MAIT and iNKT cells.

This CDR3 spans 16 amino acids. The V gene end was trimmed by 5 bases and the J gene end by 0 bases; junction bases not matched to a gene: 10. Germline CDR1 is SGHVS and CDR2 is FNYEAQ. On this clonotype: What it binds is not known.

Healthy Caucasians alone served as donors. Each CDR3 protein is one row after TCRdb ran MiXCR on the 5' RACE reads. The sample carries 520,000 or so distinct CDR3 sequences, less than 25% recorded once. These data were also reused for a study on T cells expressing NK-cell markers. From that study: Out of eight donors sequenced, seven tested HCMV-seropositive and the remaining one seronegative.

The clonotype was recovered from a woman aged 18 to 35 in good health. The chain links TRBV7-6 to TRBJ2-7; 7 bases align to TRBD1. Sequenced sample: CD4+ T cells sorted from blood. The CDR3 bases are TGTGCCAGCAGCCCTCTTTACAGGGGCACCTCCTACGAGCAGTACTTC. This gives the protein CASSPLYRGTSYEQYF.